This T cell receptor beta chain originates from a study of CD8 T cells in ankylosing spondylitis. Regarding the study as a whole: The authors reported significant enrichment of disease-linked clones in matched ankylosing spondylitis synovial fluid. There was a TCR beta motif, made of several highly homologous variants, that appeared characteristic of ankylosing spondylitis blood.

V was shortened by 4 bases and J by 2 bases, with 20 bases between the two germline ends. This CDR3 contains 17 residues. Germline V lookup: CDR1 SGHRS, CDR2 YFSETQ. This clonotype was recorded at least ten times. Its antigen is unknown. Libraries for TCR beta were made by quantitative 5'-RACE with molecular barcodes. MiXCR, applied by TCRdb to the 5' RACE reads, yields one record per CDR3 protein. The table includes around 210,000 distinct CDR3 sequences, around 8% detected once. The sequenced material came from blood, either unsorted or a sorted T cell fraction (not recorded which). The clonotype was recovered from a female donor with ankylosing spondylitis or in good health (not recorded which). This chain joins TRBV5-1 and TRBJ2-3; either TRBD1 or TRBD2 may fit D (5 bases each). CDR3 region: CASSPFWAPGPTDTQYF. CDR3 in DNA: TGCGCCAGCAGCCCCTTTTGGGCTCCGGGACCCACAGATACGCAGTATTTT.